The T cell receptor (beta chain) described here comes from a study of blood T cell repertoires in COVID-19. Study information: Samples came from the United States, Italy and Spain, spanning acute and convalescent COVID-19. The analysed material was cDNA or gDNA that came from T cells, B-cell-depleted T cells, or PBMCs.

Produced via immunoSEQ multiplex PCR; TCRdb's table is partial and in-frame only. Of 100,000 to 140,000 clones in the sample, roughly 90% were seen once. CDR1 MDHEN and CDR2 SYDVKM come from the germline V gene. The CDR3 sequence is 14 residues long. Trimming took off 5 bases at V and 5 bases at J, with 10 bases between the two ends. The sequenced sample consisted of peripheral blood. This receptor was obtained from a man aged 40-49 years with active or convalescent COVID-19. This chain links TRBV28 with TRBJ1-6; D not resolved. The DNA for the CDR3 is TGTGCCAGCAGTCCGATACGCGATAATTCACCCCTCCACTTT. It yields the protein CASSPIRDNSPLHF.